These T cell receptor beta chains were read from a single sample in a study of T cells in Graves' hyperthyroidism and ophthalmopathy. TCRdb analysed the multiplex PCR reads with MiXCR anew, one entry per CDR3 protein. The table has some 500,000 distinct CDR3 sequences, approximately 16% seen once. The sample taken for sequencing was blood. Receptors were obtained from a woman in her 30s with Graves' ophthalmopathy. The CDR3 runs from the conserved cysteine through the conserved F or W. Each record gives: V gene, D gene, clone size, J gene, CDR3 protein, CDR3 DNA. D genes are given only for firm matches. Size is stated for part of the rows, as once, few or many counts, or as a class when the clone is expanded.

>TRBV6-2/TRBV6-3|TRBD1|.|TRBJ1-1
CASSSRDRYDENTEAFF
TGTGCCAGCAGTTCCCGGGACAGGTATGATGAGAACACTGAAGCTTTCTTT
>TRBV4-3|.|few|TRBJ1-1
CASSPTGTLVGAFF
TGCGCCAGCAGCCCTACCGGGACCCTAGTCGGAGCTTTCTTT
>TRBV5-1|TRBD1|many|TRBJ2-1
CASSVDRVLNEQFF
TGCGCCAGCAGCGTGGACAGGGTCCTCAATGAGCAGTTCTTC
>TRBV4-1|.|many|TRBJ2-3
CASSQIGGRTDTQYF
TGCGCCAGCAGCCAAATCGGGGGGCGCACAGATACGCAGTATTTT
>TRBV18|.|many|TRBJ2-3
CASSPRTAKDTQYF
TGTGCCAGCTCACCTAGGACAGCCAAAGATACGCAGTATTTT
>TRBV20-1|.|.|TRBJ2-1
CSATPLTSSYNEQFF
TGCAGTGCTACTCCTTTAACGAGCTCCTACAATGAGCAGTTCTTC
>TRBV24-1|TRBD1|.|TRBJ2-1
CATSDLDRGGEQFF
TGTGCCACCAGTGATCTTGACAGGGGCGGTGAGCAGTTCTTC
>TRBV29-1|.|many|TRBJ2-1
CSVEGGNNEQFF
TGCAGCGTTGAGGGGGGAAACAATGAGCAGTTCTTC
>TRBV7-2|.|many|TRBJ2-5
CASSLGRGRETQYF
TGTGCCAGCAGCTTGGGTCGGGGGCGGGAGACCCAGTACTTC
>TRBV20-1|.|.|TRBJ2-2
CSARDGQRVSTGELFF
TGCAGTGCTAGAGATGGTCAGCGGGTTAGCACCGGGGAGCTGTTTTTT
>TRBV28|.|many|TRBJ2-7
CASSFILSGRSYEQYF
TGTGCCAGCAGTTTTATCCTTAGCGGCCGTTCCTACGAGCAGTACTTC
>TRBV11-2|TRBD2|.|TRBJ2-7
CASSFRLAGGPVYEQYF
TGTGCCAGCAGCTTCAGACTAGCGGGAGGGCCGGTCTACGAGCAGTACTTC
>TRBV12-3/TRBV12-4|TRBD1|many|TRBJ1-1
CASSFSQGGTEAFF
TGTGCCAGCAGTTTCTCACAGGGGGGCACTGAAGCTTTCTTT
>TRBV30|.|many|TRBJ1-4
CAWSLGDINEKLFF
TGTGCCTGGAGTCTGGGGGACATTAATGAAAAACTGTTTTTT
>TRBV12-3/TRBV12-4|.|many|TRBJ2-1
CASSFPPGLPIYNEQFF
TGTGCCAGCAGTTTCCCGCCTGGACTACCGATCTACAATGAGCAGTTCTTC
>TRBV7-9|.|.|TRBJ1-3
CASSLTWGNTIYF
TGTGCCAGCAGCTTAACGTGGGGAAACACCATATATTTT
>TRBV20-1|.|many|TRBJ1-1
CSASSMDPTEAFF
TGCAGTGCTAGTTCGATGGATCCAACTGAAGCTTTCTTT
>TRBV28|.|.|TRBJ2-7
CASSDPGLYEQYF
TGTGCCAGCAGTGACCCCGGACTATACGAGCAGTACTTC
>TRBV27|.|few|TRBJ1-6
CASSPQPGGDSPLHF
TGTGCCAGCAGTCCCCAGCCAGGCGGGGATTCACCCCTCCACTTT
>TRBV5-1|.|.|TRBJ2-5
CASSRTHQETQYF
TGCGCCAGCAGCCGGACACACCAAGAGACCCAGTACTTC
>TRBV7-9|TRBD1|few|TRBJ1-2
CASSLSGTGELGYTF
TGTGCCAGCAGCTTATCCGGGACAGGGGAATTGGGCTACACCTTC
>TRBV10-2|.|.|TRBJ2-3
CASSELSAGDTQYF
TGCGCCAGCAGTGAGTTGTCAGCAGGGGATACGCAGTATTTT
>TRBV12-3/TRBV12-4|.|many|TRBJ2-1
CASSPPATGEQFF
TGTGCCAGCAGTCCCCCTGCGACGGGGGAGCAGTTCTTC
>TRBV9|TRBD2|.|TRBJ2-1
CASSGLAAYNEQFF
TGTGCCAGCAGCGGTCTAGCGGCTTACAATGAGCAGTTCTTC
>TRBV4-3|.|many|TRBJ2-1
CASSLANSYNEQFF
TGCGCCAGCAGCCTCGCAAATTCCTACAATGAGCAGTTCTTC
>TRBV7-8|TRBD2|many|TRBJ2-1
CASSLVLLLAGAANEQFF
TGTGCCAGCAGCTTAGTGCTCTTACTAGCGGGCGCTGCCAATGAGCAGTTCTTC
>TRBV7-2|TRBD2|many|TRBJ2-2
CASSLDRLAGTNTGELFF
TGTGCCAGCAGCTTAGACAGACTAGCGGGAACGAACACCGGGGAGCTGTTTTTT
>TRBV5-8|.|.|TRBJ2-7
CASIRREPTYEQYF
TGTGCCAGCATACGGAGGGAGCCCACCTACGAGCAGTACTTC
>TRBV4-1|.|.|TRBJ2-5
CASSGGIQETQYF
TGCGCCAGCAGCGGCGGGATCCAAGAGACCCAGTACTTC
>TRBV10-3|.|.|TRBJ2-5
CAIREQETQYF
TGTGCCATCAGGGAACAAGAGACCCAGTACTTC
>TRBV28|.|few|TRBJ2-1
CAYSGRNEQFF
TGTGCCTACTCGGGACGCAATGAGCAGTTCTTC
>TRBV19|.|.|TRBJ1-2
CASSEALANYGYTF
TGTGCCAGTAGCGAGGCCCTAGCTAACTATGGCTACACCTTC
>TRBV7-9|TRBD2|.|TRBJ2-1
CASSSGLALREFF
TGTGCCAGCAGCTCGGGACTAGCCCTGAGGGAGTTCTTC
>TRBV20-1|TRBD2|.|TRBJ2-3
CSARVSGSRDTQYF
TGCAGTGCTAGAGTCAGCGGGAGTAGAGATACGCAGTATTTT
>TRBV30|TRBD2|few|TRBJ2-7
CALGRGSEQYF
TGTGCCCTGGGGAGGGGATCCGAGCAGTACTTC
>TRBV29-1|TRBD2|.|TRBJ2-3
CSAISLAGVADTQYF
TGCAGCGCTATATCCCTAGCGGGAGTGGCAGATACGCAGTATTTT
>TRBV28|.|many|TRBJ1-5
CASSLVDQPQHF
TGTGCCAGCAGTTTAGTTGATCAGCCCCAGCATTTT
>TRBV20-1|.|.|TRBJ2-7
CSASGSNYEQYF
TGCAGTGCTAGCGGGAGCAACTACGAGCAGTACTTC
>TRBV4-3|TRBD1|.|TRBJ2-7
CASSPHGTGPYEQYF
TGCGCCAGCAGCCCCCACGGGACAGGGCCCTACGAGCAGTACTTC
>TRBV7-9|TRBD1|few|TRBJ2-1
CASSKCQGQGSVAYNEQFF
TGTGCCAGCAGCAAATGCCAGGGACAGGGAAGCGTAGCCTACAATGAGCAGTTCTTC
>TRBV5-5|TRBD1|few|TRBJ2-5
CASSSSTGIMETQYF
TGTGCCAGCAGCTCCTCGACAGGGATCATGGAGACCCAGTACTTC
>TRBV2|.|.|TRBJ1-2
CARALDRSQGYTF
TGTGCCAGAGCCCTTGACAGGAGTCAAGGCTACACCTTC
>TRBV29-1|.|few|TRBJ2-2
CSVRAGNTGELFF
TGCAGCGTTCGAGCGGGGAACACCGGGGAGCTGTTTTTT
>TRBV27|.|.|TRBJ1-5
CASSSHAALSNQPQHF
TGTGCCAGCAGTTCCCACGCGGCCCTTAGCAATCAGCCCCAGCATTTT
>TRBV6-2/TRBV6-3|.|.|TRBJ2-5
CASSHGQIGAQYF
TGTGCCAGCAGTCACGGACAGATTGGGGCCCAGTACTTC
>TRBV2|.|many|TRBJ2-1
CASSPDPSPEQFF
TGTGCCAGCAGTCCCGACCCATCCCCTGAGCAGTTCTTC
>TRBV7-2|TRBD1|few|TRBJ1-5
CASSLWGQGASNQPQHF
TGTGCCAGCAGCTTATGGGGACAGGGGGCTAGCAATCAGCCCCAGCATTTT
>TRBV5-1|.|many|TRBJ1-3
CASKASGMGDTIYF
TGCGCCAGCAAAGCCTCAGGGATGGGAGACACCATATATTTT
>TRBV24-1|TRBD2|.|TRBJ2-2
CATSDYTSGRRTGELFF
TGTGCCACCAGTGATTATACTAGCGGGAGACGCACCGGGGAGCTGTTTTTT
>TRBV7-7|.|once|TRBJ2-1
CASSLAASWADEQFF
TGTGCTAGCAGCTTAGCGGCCTCGTGGGCGGATGAGCAGTTCTTC
>TRBV3-1|.|.|TRBJ2-4
CASSQGAGLVAKNIQYF
TGTGCCAGCAGCCAAGGGGCGGGATTAGTAGCCAAAAACATTCAGTACTTC
>TRBV6-2/TRBV6-3|TRBD1|.|TRBJ2-5
CATQTGGGETQYF
TGTGCCACCCAAACAGGGGGCGGGGAGACCCAGTACTTC
>TRBV7-3|.|.|TRBJ1-2
CASSSTGDYGYTF
TGTGCCAGCAGCTCGACCGGGGACTATGGCTACACCTTC
>TRBV20-1|TRBD2|many|TRBJ2-1
CSALSSGRSSLPYNEQFF
TGCAGTGCTCTCTCTAGCGGGAGGTCTTCTTTACCTTACAATGAGCAGTTCTTC
>TRBV27|.|few|TRBJ2-2
CASSFGQGAGELFF
TGTGCCAGCAGTTTTGGGCAGGGAGCCGGGGAGCTGTTTTTT
>TRBV5-1|TRBD2|many|TRBJ2-5
CASSLEPGLAGETQYF
TGCGCCAGCAGCTTGGAGCCGGGACTAGCGGGAGAGACCCAGTACTTC
>TRBV29-1|.|.|TRBJ1-5
CSVRQTLGQPQHF
TGCAGCGTGCGACAGACCCTAGGTCAGCCCCAGCATTTT
>TRBV20-1|.|.|TRBJ1-1
CSAPPRTEAFF
TGCAGTGCCCCCCCCCGGACTGAAGCTTTCTTT
>TRBV5-1|TRBD1|many|TRBJ2-2
CASSPGQGATGELFF
TGCGCCAGCAGCCCGGGACAGGGGGCCACCGGGGAGCTGTTTTTT